This T cell receptor beta chain stems from a study of T cells after yellow fever vaccination. Study-wide context: Preparing low-cell-number fractions relied on SMART-Seq v4 Ultra Low Input.

This clonotype appeared many times. What it recognizes is unknown. Using its own MiXCR run on the 5' RACE reads, TCRdb lists one record per CDR3 protein. The sample includes hundreds of thousands of distinct CDR3 sequences, more than 8.5% of them seen just once. Per the germline V gene, CDR1 is DFQATT and CDR2 is SNEGSKA (reference sequence). The CDR3 has 13 amino acids. V was shortened by 3 bases and J by 4 bases, with 10 bases between the two germline ends. Findings and limits, study-wide: Peaking on day 5 versus 15, the secondary response was faster but weaker.

Source: PBMCs, taken on the day of the first yellow fever vaccination. This clonotype originated in a young man who received the YFV17D yellow fever vaccine. V is TRBV20-1 and J is TRBJ1-5; maybe TRBD1 (5 bases). CDR3 region: CSASPGPNQPQHF. The CDR3 DNA follows: TGCAGTGCTAGTCCGGGACCAAATCAGCCCCAGCATTTT.